This T cell receptor (beta chain) came from a study of blood T cell repertoires in COVID-19. Study background: PBMCs, B-cell-depleted T cells, or T cells provided the cDNA or gDNA that made up the material.

Original handling: The authors estimated nucleated cell counts from reference gene primer amplification. Repertoires were generated with immunoSEQ multiplex PCR, while TCRdb's copy carries only in-frame clones and drops some. The V and J calls and clone size come from that table; D and trimming were worked out from the DNA. This sample has 200,000 to 300,000 clones, with 83% found just once. Germline CDR1 reads SGHTA; CDR2 reads FQGNSA. The V end was cut by 5 bases, the J end by 5 bases, with 13 bases between. The CDR3 runs to 13 residues. This sequence was found in a human donor in a cohort sampled during active COVID-19. Sequenced: peripheral blood. The chain has TRBV7-2 and TRBJ2-7, with D hard to call. CDR3 protein: CASSPLIVHEQYF. CDR3 nucleotides: TGTGCCAGCAGCCCGCTAATTGTCCACGAGCAGTACTTC.